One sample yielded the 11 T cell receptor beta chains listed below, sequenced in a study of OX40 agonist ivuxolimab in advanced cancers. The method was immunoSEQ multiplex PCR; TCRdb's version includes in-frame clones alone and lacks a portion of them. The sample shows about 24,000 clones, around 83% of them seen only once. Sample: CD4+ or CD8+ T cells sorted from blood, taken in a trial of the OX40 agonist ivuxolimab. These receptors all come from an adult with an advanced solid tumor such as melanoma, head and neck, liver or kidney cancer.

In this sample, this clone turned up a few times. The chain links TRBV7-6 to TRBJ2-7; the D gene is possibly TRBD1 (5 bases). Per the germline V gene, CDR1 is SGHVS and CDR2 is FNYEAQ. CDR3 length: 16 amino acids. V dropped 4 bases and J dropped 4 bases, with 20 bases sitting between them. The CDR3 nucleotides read TGTGCCAGCAGCTCGGCAGGGCACAGAACAATTTACGAGCAGTACTTC. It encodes CASSSAGHRTIYEQYF. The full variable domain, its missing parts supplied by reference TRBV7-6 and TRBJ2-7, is GAGVSQSPRYKVTKRGQDVALRCDPISGHVSLYWYRQALGQGPEFLTYFNYEAQQDKSGLPNDRFSAERPEGSISTLTIQRTEQRDSAMYRCASSSAGHRTIYEQYFGPGTRLTVT.

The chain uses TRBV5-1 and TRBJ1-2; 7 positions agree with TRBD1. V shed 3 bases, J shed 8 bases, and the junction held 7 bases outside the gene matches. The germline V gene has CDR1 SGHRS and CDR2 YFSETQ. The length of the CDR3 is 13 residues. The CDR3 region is CASSSITGDGYTF. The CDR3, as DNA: TGCGCCAGCAGCTCCATAACAGGGGACGGCTACACCTTC.

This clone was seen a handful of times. CDR3: CASRRGLEVGYEQYF. DNA of the CDR3: TGTGCCAGCAGGCGGGGACTAGAGGTGGGCTACGAGCAGTACTTC. The rearrangement joins TRBV27 to TRBJ2-7; 8 bases line up with TRBD2. This CDR3 has 15 amino acids. V lost 6 bases to trimming and J lost 3 bases; unmatched junction nucleotides: 10. Germline CDR1 reads MNHEY; CDR2 reads SMNVEV (reference sequence).

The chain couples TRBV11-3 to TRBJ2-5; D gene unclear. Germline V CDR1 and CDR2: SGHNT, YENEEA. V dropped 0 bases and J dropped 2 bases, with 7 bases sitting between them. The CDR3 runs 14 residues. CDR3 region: CASSLERLQETQYF. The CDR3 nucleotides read TGTGCCAGCAGCTTAGAGCGGCTACAAGAGACCCAGTACTTC. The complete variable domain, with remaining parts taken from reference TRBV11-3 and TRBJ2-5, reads EAGVVQSPRYKIIEKKQPVAFWCNPISGHNTLYWYLQNLGQGPELLIRYENEEAVDDSQLPKDRFSAERLKGVDSTLKIQPAELGDSAVYLCASSLERLQETQYFGPGTRLLVL.

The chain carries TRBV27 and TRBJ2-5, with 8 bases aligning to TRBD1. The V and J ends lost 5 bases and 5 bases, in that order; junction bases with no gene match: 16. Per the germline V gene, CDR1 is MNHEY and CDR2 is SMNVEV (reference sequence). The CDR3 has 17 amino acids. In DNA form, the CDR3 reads TGTGCCAGCAGTGCAAGGACAGGGCCCTTTCCCGCGGAGACCCAGTACTTC. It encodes CASSARTGPFPAETQYF.

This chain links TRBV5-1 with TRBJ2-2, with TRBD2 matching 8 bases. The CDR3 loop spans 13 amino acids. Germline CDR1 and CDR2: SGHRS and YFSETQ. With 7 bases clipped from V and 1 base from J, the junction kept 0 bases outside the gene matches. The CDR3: CASLAGNTGELFF. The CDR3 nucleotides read TGCGCCAGCCTAGCGGGGAACACCGGGGAGCTGTTTTTT.

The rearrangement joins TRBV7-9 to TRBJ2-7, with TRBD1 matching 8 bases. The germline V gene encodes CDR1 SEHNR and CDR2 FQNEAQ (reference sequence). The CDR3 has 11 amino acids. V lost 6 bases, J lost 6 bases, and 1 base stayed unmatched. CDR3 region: CASSDRGEQYF. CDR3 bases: TGTGCCAGCAGTGACAGGGGCGAGCAGTACTTC.

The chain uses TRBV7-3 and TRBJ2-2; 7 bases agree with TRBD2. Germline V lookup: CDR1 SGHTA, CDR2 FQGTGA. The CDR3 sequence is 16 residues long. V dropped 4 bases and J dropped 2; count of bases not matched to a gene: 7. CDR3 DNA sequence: TGTGCCAGCAGCTCCACGAAAGCGGGAAACACCGGGGAGCTGTTTTTT. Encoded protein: CASSSTKAGNTGELFF.

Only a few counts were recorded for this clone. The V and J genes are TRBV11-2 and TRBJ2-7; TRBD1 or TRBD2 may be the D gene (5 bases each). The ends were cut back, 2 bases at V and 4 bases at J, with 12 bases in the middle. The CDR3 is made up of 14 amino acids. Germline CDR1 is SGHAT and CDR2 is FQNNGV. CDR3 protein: CASSLRNEGYEQYF. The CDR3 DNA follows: TGTGCCAGCAGCTTACGAAATGAGGGGTACGAGCAGTACTTC.

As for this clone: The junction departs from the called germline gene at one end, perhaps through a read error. The CDR3 DNA reads as TGCGCCAGCAGCCAAACCGGGACAGGGGATTTTCAGGCCCAGCATTTT. Amino acid sequence: CASSQTGTGDFQAQHF. The rearrangement joins TRBV4-1 to TRBJ1-5; 10 bases agree with TRBD1. Germline V gives CDR1 MGHRA, CDR2 YSYEKL. The CDR3 runs 16 residues.

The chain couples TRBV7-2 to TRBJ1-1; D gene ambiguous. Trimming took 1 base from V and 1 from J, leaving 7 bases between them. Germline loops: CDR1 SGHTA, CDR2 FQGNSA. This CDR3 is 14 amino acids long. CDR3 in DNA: TGTGCCAGCAGCTTAGTTGTAGGGAACACTGAAGCTTTCTTT. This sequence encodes CASSLVVGNTEAFF.